The rows below give T cell receptor beta chains drawn from one sample of a study. TCRdb reprocessed the RT-PCR reads with MiXCR, giving one entry per CDR3 protein. Among hundreds of thousands of distinct CDR3 sequences, 14% were seen once, and the ten largest hold just over 3.5%. The sequenced material came from memory CD4+ T cells from blood. The receptors shown here come from a female donor in good health, serving as a healthy control. Each CDR3 is given without its conserved first and last residue. Each record gives: J gene, V gene, CDR3 protein.

TRBJ2-5 | TRBV6-5 | ASSYQASFEAQY
TRBJ2-5 | TRBV10-3 | AISDSGTRQETQY
TRBJ1-1 | TRBV20-1 | SATGRSLMNTEAF
TRBJ2-1 | TRBV12-3/TRBV12-4 | ASTLSRGTNEQF
TRBJ2-5 | TRBV20-1 | SANIPQQTQY
TRBJ2-7 | TRBV4-1 | ASSQYRQSTYEQY
TRBJ2-7 | TRBV20-1 | SARGQGPLYEQY
TRBJ2-2 | TRBV27 | ASSSRGFRSTGELF
TRBJ2-5 | TRBV5-6 | ASSSSYQETQY
TRBJ2-1 | TRBV20-1 | SAKVWDGTSNEQF
TRBJ1-1 | TRBV3-1 | ASSQGQVKTEAF
TRBJ2-1 | TRBV4-3 | ASSQDSRQSYNEQF
TRBJ2-7 | TRBV15 | ATSRRRGVNEQY
TRBJ2-1 | TRBV4-3 | ASSQANEQF
TRBJ2-7 | TRBV7-2 | ASSPSGLGSYEQY
TRBJ1-6 | TRBV10-3 | AIGTVDNSPLH
TRBJ2-1 | TRBV2 | ASSEAQGTYNEQF
TRBJ2-7 | TRBV25-1 | ASSGWTGKYEQY
TRBJ2-5 | TRBV19 | ASSIPGQETQY
TRBJ1-2 | TRBV6-5 | ATAGGDYGYT
TRBJ2-4 | TRBV3-1 | ASSQGAVSNIQY
TRBJ2-1 | TRBV24-1 | ATSVNEVGQF
TRBJ2-1 | TRBV6-4 | ASSPEAGFGNEQF
TRBJ2-1 | TRBV15 | ATSRGPKRSSYNEQF
TRBJ1-2 | TRBV7-2 | ASSPDVGTRRKGYT
TRBJ2-7 | TRBV7-9 | ASSYDVAGGPREQY
TRBJ2-7 | TRBV20-1 | SARDVGRTYEQY
TRBJ1-1 | TRBV5-1 | ASTDPGQGSTEAF
TRBJ2-1 | TRBV20-1 | SGTGGRYEQF
TRBJ2-1 | TRBV7-2 | ASSFGQGRGTEQF
TRBJ2-7 | TRBV21-1 | ASSRYVEQY
TRBJ2-7 | TRBV6-5 | ASSTLWTGARDEQY
TRBJ1-6 | TRBV5-1 | ASSLGTSYNSPLH
TRBJ1-1 | TRBV18 | ASSPYMDMGLNTEAF
TRBJ2-7 | TRBV5-1 | ASSLATGTGTYEQY
TRBJ2-5 | TRBV24-1 | ATSDSSGQIETQY
TRBJ2-7 | TRBV7-2 | ASSLIAGWSSYEQY
TRBJ1-3 | TRBV12-3/TRBV12-4 | ASSLEGGLSTIY
TRBJ1-6 | TRBV6-4 | AFPWQESSYNSPLH
TRBJ1-2 | TRBV5-5 | ASSWNRGSGGYT
TRBJ2-6 | TRBV15 | ATSSMRQVSGANVLT
TRBJ2-7 | TRBV20-1 | SAGHRLTYEQY
TRBJ2-7 | TRBV20-1 | SGIQGARDEQY
TRBJ2-1 | TRBV2 | ASSGDSDNEQF
TRBJ1-2 | TRBV7-9 | ASSPNDGYT
TRBJ2-1 | TRBV9 | ASSVAYNSGSYNEQF
TRBJ1-1 | TRBV20-1 | SAISRGAEAF
TRBJ2-3 | TRBV20-1 | SAREGKGTDTQY